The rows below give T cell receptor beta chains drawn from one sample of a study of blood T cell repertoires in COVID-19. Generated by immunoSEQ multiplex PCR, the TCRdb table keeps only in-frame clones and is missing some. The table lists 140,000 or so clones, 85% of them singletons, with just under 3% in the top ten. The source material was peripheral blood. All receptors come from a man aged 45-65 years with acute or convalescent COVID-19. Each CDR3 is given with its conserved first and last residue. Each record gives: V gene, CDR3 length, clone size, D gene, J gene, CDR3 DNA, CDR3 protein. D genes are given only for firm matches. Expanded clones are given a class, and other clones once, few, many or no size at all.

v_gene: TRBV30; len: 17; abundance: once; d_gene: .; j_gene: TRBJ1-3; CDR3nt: TGTGCCTGGAGTGTAAATTCAAAAGGGACTCCAGGAAACACCATATATTTT; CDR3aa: CAWSVNSKGTPGNTIYF
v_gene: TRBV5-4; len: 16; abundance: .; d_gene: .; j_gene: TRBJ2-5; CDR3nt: TGTGCCAGCAGCTTGGGATCCGGGACACTGACGCAGACCCAGTACTTC; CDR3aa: CASSLGSGTLTQTQYF
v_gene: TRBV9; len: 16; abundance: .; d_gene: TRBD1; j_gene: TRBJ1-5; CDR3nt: TGTGCCAGCAGCGTAGGTGGACAGGGACGCAATCAGCCCCAGCATTTT; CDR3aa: CASSVGGQGRNQPQHF
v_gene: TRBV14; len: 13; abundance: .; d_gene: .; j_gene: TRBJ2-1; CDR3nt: TGTGCCAGCAGCCCGAGGAAGGTAAATGAGCAGTTCTTC; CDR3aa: CASSPRKVNEQFF
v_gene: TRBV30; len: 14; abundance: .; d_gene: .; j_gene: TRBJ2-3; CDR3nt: TGTGCCTGGAGTGTACAAATATTCACAGATACGCAGTATTTT; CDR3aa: CAWSVQIFTDTQYF
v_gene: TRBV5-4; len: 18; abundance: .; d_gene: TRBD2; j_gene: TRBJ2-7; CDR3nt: TGTGCCAGCAGCTCCGAGGGGACTAGCGGGAGGTTAGCCTACGAGCAGTACTTC; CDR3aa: CASSSEGTSGRLAYEQYF
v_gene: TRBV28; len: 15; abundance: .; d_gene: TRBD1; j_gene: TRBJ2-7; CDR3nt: TGTGCCAGTAGGGACGGACAGGGGGCCGCCTACGAGCAGTACTTC; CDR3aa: CASRDGQGAAYEQYF
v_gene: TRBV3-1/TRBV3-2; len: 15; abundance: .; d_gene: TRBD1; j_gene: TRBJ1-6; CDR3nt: TGTGCCAGCAGCTTTGGACAGGGGAAGATTTCACCCCTCCACTTT; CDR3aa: CASSFGQGKISPLHF
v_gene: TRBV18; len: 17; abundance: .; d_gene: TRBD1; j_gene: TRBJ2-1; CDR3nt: TGTGCCAGCTCACCATTCGAAGGGGGCCAAGGCGACAATGAGCAGTTCTTC; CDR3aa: CASSPFEGGQGDNEQFF
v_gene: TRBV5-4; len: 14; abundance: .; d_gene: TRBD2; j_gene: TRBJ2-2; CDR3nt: TGTGCCAGCTTTACTAGCGGGGGACCCGGGGAGCTGTTTTTT; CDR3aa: CASFTSGGPGELFF
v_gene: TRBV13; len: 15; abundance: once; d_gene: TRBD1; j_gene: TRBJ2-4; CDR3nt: TGTGCCAGCAGCTTTGGACAGGCAGTCAAAAACATTCAGTACTTC; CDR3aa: CASSFGQAVKNIQYF
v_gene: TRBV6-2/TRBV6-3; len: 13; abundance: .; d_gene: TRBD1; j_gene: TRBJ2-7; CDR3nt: TGTGCCAGCAGTTACGGACAGGGTAACGAGCAGTACTTC; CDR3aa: CASSYGQGNEQYF
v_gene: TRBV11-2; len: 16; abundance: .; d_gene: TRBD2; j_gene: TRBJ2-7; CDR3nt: TGTGCCAGCACGTCCCTAGCGGGGCCCAGAACCTACGAGCAGTACTTC; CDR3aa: CASTSLAGPRTYEQYF
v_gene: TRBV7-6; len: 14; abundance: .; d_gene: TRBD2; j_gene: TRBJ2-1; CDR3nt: TGTGCCAGCAGCCCACTGGGACTAGCGAATGAGCAGTTCTTC; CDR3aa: CASSPLGLANEQFF
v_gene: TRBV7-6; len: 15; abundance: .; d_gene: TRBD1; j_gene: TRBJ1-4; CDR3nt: TGTGCCAGCAGCTTAGACAGGGGGGAGGGCGAAAAACTGTTTTTT; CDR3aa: CASSLDRGEGEKLFF
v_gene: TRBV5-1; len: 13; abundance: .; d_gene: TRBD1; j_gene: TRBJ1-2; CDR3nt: TGCGCCAGCAGCATGACAGGGAACTATGGCTACACCTTC; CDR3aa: CASSMTGNYGYTF
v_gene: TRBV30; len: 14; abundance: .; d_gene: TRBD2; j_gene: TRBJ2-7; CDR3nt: TGTGCCTGGATCCCCCCGGGACTAGCGGCCCAGTTCTACTTC; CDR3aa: CAWIPPGLAAQFYF
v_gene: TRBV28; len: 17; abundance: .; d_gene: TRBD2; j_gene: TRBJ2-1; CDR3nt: TGTGCCAGCAGTGTTCCGCTAGCGGGAGAGTCCTACAATGAGCAGTTCTTC; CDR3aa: CASSVPLAGESYNEQFF
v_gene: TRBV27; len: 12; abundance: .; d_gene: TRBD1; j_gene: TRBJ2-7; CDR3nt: TGTGCCAGCAGTTACACAGGGGACGAGCAGTACTTC; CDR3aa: CASSYTGDEQYF
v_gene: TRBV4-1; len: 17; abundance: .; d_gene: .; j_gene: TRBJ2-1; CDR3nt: TGCGCCAGCAGCCAAGATCTACAGGGAGCCTACTACAATGAGCAGTTCTTC; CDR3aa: CASSQDLQGAYYNEQFF
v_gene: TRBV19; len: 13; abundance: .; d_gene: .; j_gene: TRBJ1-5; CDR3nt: TGTGCCAGTAGTATATCTACTAATCAGCCCCAGCATTTT; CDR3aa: CASSISTNQPQHF
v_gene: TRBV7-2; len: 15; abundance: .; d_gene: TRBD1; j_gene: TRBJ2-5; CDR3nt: TGTGCCAGCAGCTTGACAAGGACAGGGGTCGAGACCCAGTACTTC; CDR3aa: CASSLTRTGVETQYF